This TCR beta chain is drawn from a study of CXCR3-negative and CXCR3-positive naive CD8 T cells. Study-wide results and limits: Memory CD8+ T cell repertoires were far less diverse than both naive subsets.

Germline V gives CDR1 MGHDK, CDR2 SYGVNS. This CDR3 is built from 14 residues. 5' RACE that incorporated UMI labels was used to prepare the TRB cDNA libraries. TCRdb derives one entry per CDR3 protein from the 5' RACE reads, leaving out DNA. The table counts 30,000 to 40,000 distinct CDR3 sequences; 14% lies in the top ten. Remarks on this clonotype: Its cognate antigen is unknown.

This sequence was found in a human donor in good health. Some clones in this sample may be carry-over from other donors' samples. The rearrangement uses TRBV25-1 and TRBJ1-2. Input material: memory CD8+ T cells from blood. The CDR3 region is CASSPEGINYGYTF.